The T cell receptor (beta chain) under discussion was sequenced for a study of PD-L1 blockade in urothelial cancer. Study information: Male sex and bladder-origin urothelial cancer were recorded for about nine tenths of the roughly 29 patients. Median T cell yield per blood sample was 120,000 to 150,000 cells.

Every PCR got spiked synthetic TCR analog templates. Libraries were prepared by immunoSEQ multiplex PCR; TCRdb keeps only in-frame clonotypes and omits some of them. The sample holds some 22,000 clones, about 90% seen once. The CDR3 runs 16 residues. Trimming removed 5 bases at V and 0 bases at J, with 13 bases between. The germline V gene has CDR1 SGHVS and CDR2 FQNEAQ. The receptor's source is a woman aged 60-75 years with urothelial cancer. The V gene is TRBV7-8, the J gene TRBJ2-2, with a possible D match to TRBD1 (6 bases). Sample: PBMCs, taken around atezolizumab (anti-PD-L1) treatment. The CDR3 coding sequence is TGTGCCAGCAGCGGCCACAGGGTCGCGAACACCGGGGAGCTGTTTTTT. As protein: CASSGHRVANTGELFF.